This T cell receptor beta chain comes out of a study of cytomegalovirus exposure and HLA in healthy donors. Overall study results and limits: Apparent HLA restriction characterized most CMV-associated TCR beta chains in a later analysis.

60 Vbeta and 13 Jbeta primers were used in PCR. The data were produced by immunoSEQ multiplex PCR, yet TCRdb's version contains in-frame clones alone and is incomplete. Among roughly 110,000 clones listed, roughly 66% were seen once. A word on this clone: Its antigen is as yet unknown.

The origin of this receptor is a woman in her twenties or thirties in good health and CMV-seronegative. The sequencing input was PBMCs.

The CDR3 bases are TGCGCCAGCAGCCAAGTGTTGTCAGGGTACGAGCAGTACTTC. Translation: CASSQVLSGYEQYF. V is TRBV4-1 and J is TRBJ2-7; tentatively, D is TRBD1 (5 bases). Germline V lookup: CDR1 MGHRA, CDR2 YSYEKL. CDR3 length: 14 residues. V was pared by 1 base and J by 4 bases, with 11 bases between.